This is a list of T cell receptor beta chains from one sample in a study of blood T cell repertoires in COVID-19. The method was immunoSEQ multiplex PCR; TCRdb's version includes in-frame clones alone and lacks a portion of them. Of about 160,000 clones detected, roughly nine tenths appear once; the ten largest clones hold approximately 2.8%. Material: peripheral blood. The receptors come from a man in his sixties with acute or convalescent COVID-19. CDR3s include the opening cysteine and the closing phenylalanine or tryptophan. Each record gives: clone size, D gene, V gene, J gene, CDR3 protein, CDR3 DNA. A D gene is named only where the DNA matches it firmly. Not all rows give a size; the values are once, few, many and, for expanded clones, a class.

.,TRBD2,TRBV7-2,TRBJ2-5,CASSSSLAGGQETQYF,TGTGCCAGCAGCTCATCACTAGCGGGGGGCCAAGAGACCCAGTACTTC
.,.,TRBV9,TRBJ2-1,CASSAAGGSYNEQFF,TGTGCCAGCAGCGCCGCGGGCGGTTCCTACAATGAGCAGTTCTTC
.,.,TRBV4-2,TRBJ1-3,CASSQDYAGINTIYF,TGTGCCAGCAGCCAAGATTACGCAGGGATTAACACCATATATTTT
.,.,TRBV14,TRBJ2-1,CASSQQGLRGYEQFF,TGTGCCAGCAGCCAACAGGGGTTAAGGGGTTATGAGCAGTTCTTC
.,TRBD1,TRBV19,TRBJ1-4,CASAGTGLNEKLFF,TGTGCCAGTGCAGGGACAGGACTAAATGAAAAACTGTTTTTT
few,TRBD1,TRBV4-1,TRBJ2-2,CASSQVGHSTGTGGGGELFF,TGCGCCAGCAGCCAAGTAGGCCATTCCACCGGGACAGGGGGTGGCGGGGAGCTGTTTTTT
.,.,TRBV10-2,TRBJ2-3,CASRVSGDSTDTQYF,TGCGCCAGCAGGGTCTCAGGGGACAGCACAGATACGCAGTATTTT
.,TRBD1,TRBV29-1,TRBJ1-5,CSVSTGKSQPQHF,TGCAGCGTATCGACAGGGAAAAGCCAGCCCCAGCATTTT
.,.,TRBV19,TRBJ1-2,CASSDETVLYGYTF,TGTGCCAGTAGTGACGAGACAGTCCTCTATGGCTACACCTTC
.,.,TRBV7-2,TRBJ1-5,CASSLQVNQPQHF,TGTGCCAGCAGCTTACAGGTAAATCAGCCCCAGCATTTT
once,TRBD1,TRBV30,TRBJ2-3,CAWSQGASSTDTQYF,TGTGCCTGGAGTCAGGGGGCGTCGAGCACAGATACGCAGTATTTT
.,TRBD2,TRBV2,TRBJ2-1,CASRGSLAGGPQNEQFF,TGTGCCAGCAGGGGATCCCTAGCGGGGGGCCCTCAAAATGAGCAGTTCTTC
.,TRBD1,TRBV7-6,TRBJ2-7,CASSHAGDRSYEQYF,TGTGCCAGCAGCCACGCCGGGGACAGATCCTACGAGCAGTACTTC
.,.,TRBV6-6,TRBJ1-6,CATVKLRPDKNSPLHF,TGTGCCACCGTCAAGTTACGGCCTGACAAGAATTCACCCCTCCACTTT
.,TRBD1,TRBV5-1,TRBJ1-4,CASSTTGASNEKLFF,TGCGCCAGCAGCACCACAGGGGCATCTAATGAAAAACTGTTTTTT
.,.,TRBV18,TRBJ1-2,CASSPSGTIYGYTF,TGTGCCAGCTCACCAAGCGGGACTATCTATGGCTACACCTTC
.,TRBD2,TRBV5-1,TRBJ2-1,CASSSQRGGNEQFF,TGCGCCAGCAGCTCGCAGCGGGGGGGCAATGAGCAGTTCTTC
.,.,TRBV7-2,TRBJ1-2,CASSRRQDKKAGGYTF,TGTGCCAGCAGCCGGAGGCAAGACAAAAAGGCGGGTGGCTACACCTTC
.,.,TRBV29-1,TRBJ1-5,CSVGEYSNQPQHF,TGCAGCGTTGGGGAGTATAGCAATCAGCCCCAGCATTTT
once,.,TRBV19,TRBJ1-1,CASSQGGVGGAAFF,TGTGCCAGTAGTCAAGGGGGAGTTGGGGGCGCAGCTTTCTTT
.,TRBD2,TRBV6-6,TRBJ2-7,CASSRTSMVAYEQYF,TGTGCCAGCAGTCGGACTAGCATGGTGGCTTACGAGCAGTACTTC
.,.,TRBV3-1/TRBV3-2,TRBJ1-3,CASSQDWASGNTIYF,TGTGCCAGCAGCCAAGATTGGGCCTCTGGAAACACCATATATTTT
.,TRBD1,TRBV7-9,TRBJ1-5,CASSYSGQINQPQHF,TGTGCCAGCAGCTACTCGGGACAGATAAATCAGCCCCAGCATTTT
.,TRBD1,TRBV30,TRBJ2-1,CAWSSVRDRVSNEQFF,TGTGCCTGGAGCTCCGTCCGGGACAGGGTATCCAATGAGCAGTTCTTC
.,.,TRBV18,TRBJ1-5,CASSPFGGRRQPQHF,TGTGCCAGCTCACCCTTCGGGGGGCGTCGGCAGCCCCAGCATTTT
.,.,TRBV27,TRBJ1-4,CASSLSGPWEKLFF,TGTGCCAGCAGTTTATCGGGGCCTTGGGAAAAACTGTTTTTT
once,.,TRBV28,TRBJ1-2,CASRLSGYGYTF,TGTGCCAGCAGGTTGAGCGGCTATGGCTACACCTTC
.,.,TRBV6-5,TRBJ1-4,CASSYFRSVSNEKLFF,TGTGCCAGCAGTTACTTTCGATCGGTTTCTAATGAAAAACTGTTTTTT
.,.,TRBV30,TRBJ2-3,CAWSSGTPDTQYF,TGTGCCTGGAGTAGCGGGACACCTGATACGCAGTATTTT